This note documents a single T cell receptor (beta chain) sequence. Using immunoSEQ multiplex PCR, the repertoire was profiled, and TCRdb retains in-frame clones only, with some absent. The repertoire holds about 98,000 clones, with roughly 90% as singletons. The sample belongs to a study of cytomegalovirus exposure and HLA in healthy donors. Sample: PBMCs. This sequence was found in a man aged 18 to 30 in good health and CMV-seropositive.

This chain's CDR3 is CASSSDGRASYEQYF. CDR3 bases: TGTGCCAGCAGTTCAGACGGGAGGGCCTCCTACGAGCAGTACTTC. The chain joins TRBV27 to TRBJ2-7; 8 positions agree with TRBD2. Germline values: CDR1 MNHEY, CDR2 SMNVEV (reference sequence). Losses at the gene ends were 4 bases for V and 0 bases for J; bases not matched to a gene: 5. This CDR3 contains 15 residues.